What follows are 19 T cell receptor beta chains derived from one specimen sequenced in a study of T cells in Graves' hyperthyroidism and ophthalmopathy. The source material, RNA transcripts, was used to amplify TCR beta CDR3 regions. The study used the HTBI primer set for a first-round RT-PCR of the TCR CDR3. Via MiXCR, TCRdb re-called the multiplex PCR reads, giving one row per CDR3 protein. Of 540,000 or so distinct CDR3 sequences in the sample, 15% to 19% were seen once. Sequenced: blood. All receptors come from a woman aged 25 to 39 with Graves' hyperthyroidism.

V and J are TRBV6-1 and TRBJ2-2; D unresolved. CDR1 and CDR2 from the germline V gene are MNHNS and SASEGT. V shed 6 bases and J shed 4 bases, with 12 bases lying between them. This CDR3 comprises 14 residues. The CDR3 reads CASRFRQFTGELFF. In nucleotides, the CDR3 is TGTGCCAGCAGATTCAGGCAGTTCACCGGGGAGCTGTTTTTT.

This clonotype was detected ten times or more. The chain is built from TRBV12-3 or TRBV12-4 and TRBJ2-2; 14 nucleotides agree with TRBD2. The CDR3 sequence is 18 residues long. V shed 5 bases and J 6 bases; nucleotides not matched to a gene: 11. CDR3 DNA: TGTGCCAGCAGTGACGGACTAGCGGGAGGTACAGGGGCCGGGGAGCTGTTTTTT. It specifies CASSDGLAGGTGAGELFF.

V is TRBV15 and J is TRBJ2-5; D is unresolved. Germline V gene data show CDR1 as LNHNV and CDR2 as YYDKDF (reference sequence). V was trimmed by 0 bases and J by 5 bases, leaving 7 bases between them. The CDR3 loop spans 13 amino acids. The CDR3 DNA reads as TGTGCCACCAGCAGAGATCGAAGGGAGACCCAGTACTTC. Its protein is CATSRDRRETQYF. Full variable domain (remainder filled in from reference TRBV15 and TRBJ2-5): DAMVIQNPRYQVTQFGKPVTLSCSQTLNHNVMYWYQQKSSQAPKLLFHYYDKDFNNEADTPDNFQSRRPNTSFCFLDIRSPGLGDTAMYLCATSRDRRETQYFGPGTRLLVL.

The genes are TRBV25-1 and TRBJ1-4; D gene ambiguous. The V end lost 2 bases, the J end lost 2 bases, and 9 bases lay between the germline ends. The CDR3 consists of 15 residues. Germline CDR1 reads MGHDK; CDR2 reads SYGVNS. CDR3 in amino acids: CASSEVYGTNEKLFF. DNA for the CDR3: TGTGCCAGCAGTGAAGTTTATGGGACTAATGAAAAACTGTTTTTT.

The chain is built from TRBV7-9 and TRBJ2-1, with 15 bases identical to TRBD2. The CDR3 is 17 residues long. Germline CDR1 SEHNR, CDR2 FQNEAQ (reference sequence). The V gene end was trimmed by 5 bases and the J gene end by 2 bases; junction bases not matched to a gene: 4. CDR3 loop: CASSPRTSGRAYNEQFF. The DNA for the CDR3 is TGTGCCAGCAGCCCTCGGACTAGCGGGAGGGCCTACAATGAGCAGTTCTTC.

For this clonotype: Germline is not matched at one junction end, which may reflect a read error. This chain links TRBV9 with TRBJ2-1, with D possibly matching TRBD2 (6 bases). The CDR3 extends over 14 amino acids. Per the germline V gene, CDR1 is SGDLS and CDR2 is YYNGEE. CDR3 region: CVSSLLTSPHEQFF. The CDR3 region has the DNA TGTGTCAGCAGCTTATTGACTAGTCCCCATGAGCAGTTCTTC.

This clonotype occurred many times. V gene TRBV6-2 or TRBV6-3 combines with J gene TRBJ2-7, with D unresolved. This CDR3 has 13 residues. Trimming pared 6 bases from V and 5 bases from J, leaving 14 bases between. Germline CDR1 and CDR2: MNHEY and SVGEGT. CDR3 in amino acids: CASSRSVTHEQYF. The CDR3 DNA follows: TGTGCCAGCAGCAGGAGCGTTACTCACGAGCAGTACTTC.

This clonotype was picked up many times. The rearrangement uses TRBV29-1 and TRBJ1-1, with TRBD1 as a possible D gene (6 bases). This CDR3 is built from 14 residues. The germline V and J ends were trimmed by 4 bases and 0 bases, with 12 bases remaining between them. Germline V CDR1 and CDR2: SQVTM, ANQGSEA. In DNA, the CDR3 is TGCAGCGTTGGTGGGGGGGGCTTGAACACTGAAGCTTTCTTT. This translates into CSVGGGGLNTEAFF.

This clonotype was seen at least ten times. The chain combines TRBV18 with TRBJ2-5; D ambiguous. V gave up 0 bases and J gave up 0 bases, with 5 bases separating them. Germline V gives CDR1 KGHSH, CDR2 LQKENI. The CDR3 spans 14 residues. The CDR3 region is CASSPPRNQETQYF. DNA for the CDR3: TGTGCCAGCTCACCACCCCGGAACCAAGAGACCCAGTACTTC.

This clonotype was recorded many times. The CDR3 loop is CSATGLAGVRDTQYF. In DNA, the CDR3 is TGCAGTGCTACCGGACTAGCGGGAGTAAGAGATACGCAGTATTTT. The chain combines TRBV20-1 with TRBJ2-3; 13 positions match TRBD2. Looked up from germline, CDR1 is DFQATT and CDR2 is SNEGSKA (reference sequence). V gave up 4 bases and J gave up 5 bases; unmatched junction bases: 6. This CDR3 is 15 amino acids long.

This clonotype turned up a few times. The chain recombines TRBV19 with TRBJ2-3; D gene ambiguous. The germline V and J ends were trimmed by 5 bases and 3 bases, with 12 bases remaining between them. CDR3 length: 14 amino acids. The V gene's germline CDR1 is LNHDA and CDR2 SQIVND (reference sequence). The CDR3 is CASSPRAVTDTQYF. CDR3 coding DNA: TGTGCCAGTAGTCCACGAGCAGTGACAGATACGCAGTATTTT.

This clonotype was counted at least ten times. The chain has TRBV7-2 and TRBJ2-1; D ambiguous. Germline V CDR1 and CDR2: SGHTA, FQGNSA. V was clipped by 8 bases and J by 1 base, with 3 bases between them. There are 11 residues in the CDR3. CDR3 sequence (DNA): TGTGCCAGCGTTTCCTACAATGAGCAGTTCTTC. This sequence encodes CASVSYNEQFF.

As regards this clonotype: With a much larger clone just one base away, this may be a read error. The chain links TRBV3-1 to TRBJ2-1, with 8 bases fitting TRBD1. CDR1 and CDR2 (germline): LGHDT, YNNKEL (reference sequence). The length of the CDR3 is 18 residues. The CDR3 region has the DNA TGTGCCAGCAGCCATTGGAACCAGGGGGCTCGGGGCTACAATGTGCAGTTCTTC. Its protein product is CASSHWNQGARGYNVQFF.

With regard to this clonotype: This may be a read error: a much more frequent sequence differs by one nucleotide. The rearrangement links TRBV30 to TRBJ2-7; TRBD2 might be the D (6 bases). The CDR3 consists of 14 residues. Germline V gives CDR1 GTSNPN, CDR2 SVGIG (reference sequence). The CDR3 DNA reads as TGTGCCCGGAGGGCGGTTAGCGCCAGCTACGAGCAGTACTTC. Protein: CARRAVSASYEQYF.

V and J are TRBV7-8 and TRBJ1-4, with 8 bases identical to TRBD1. The V segment lost 3 bases and the J segment 2 bases; nucleotides outside the gene matches: 11. Germline CDR1 and CDR2: SGHVS and FQNEAQ. The CDR3 consists of 18 residues. Written as DNA, the CDR3 is TGTGCCAGCAGCTTCCGGACAGGGACTGTAGGCACTAATGAAAAACTGTTTTTT. The encoded protein is CASSFRTGTVGTNEKLFF.

This clonotype was seen more than once but under ten times. The chain employs TRBV2 and TRBJ2-7, with a weak D call TRBD2 (7 bases). V was clipped by 6 bases and J by 3 bases, with 21 bases between them. Germline V gene data show CDR1 as SNHLY and CDR2 as FYNNEI. CDR3 length: 16 amino acids. In DNA form, the CDR3 reads TGTGCCAGCAGAAGACTCCCGACGGGGGGCCTCTACGAGCAGTACTTC. Translating it yields CASRRLPTGGLYEQYF. Based on the CDR3 plus reference TRBV2 and TRBJ2-7, the full variable domain is EPEVTQTPSHQVTQMGQEVILRCVPISNHLYFYWYRQILGQKVEFLVSFYNNEISEKSEIFDDQFSVERPDGSNFTLKIRSTKLEDSAMYFCASRRLPTGGLYEQYFGPGTRLTVT.

This clonotype was counted between two and nine times. The chain employs TRBV29-1 and TRBJ2-7; no clear D. The V gene's germline CDR1 is SQVTM and CDR2 ANQGSEA. This CDR3 comprises 13 residues. V was clipped by 3 bases and J by 5 bases, with 14 bases between them. The CDR3 nucleotides read TGCAGCGTTGATGGGCCAGGAAAGGACGAGCAGTACTTC. Translating gives CSVDGPGKDEQYF.

The sample holds many counts of this clonotype. The V and J genes are TRBV7-6 and TRBJ1-1, with D unclear. Germline lookup yields CDR1 SGHVS and CDR2 FNYEAQ. CDR3 length: 15 residues. V lost 4 bases and J 2 bases, leaving 14 bases between the germline ends. In nucleotides, the CDR3 is TGTGCCAGCAGCTCCAGTTCTGTGGACAACACTGAAGCTTTCTTT. Protein: CASSSSSVDNTEAFF.

The chain joins TRBV2 to TRBJ2-2; possible D gene TRBD2, 6 bases. The CDR3 spans 13 residues. With 6 bases removed from V and 8 bases from J, the gap between germline ends came to 13 bases. In germline, CDR1 is SNHLY, CDR2 FYNNEI. DNA for the CDR3: TGTGCCAGCAGAGAGACTAGATCGGGGGAGCTGTTTTTT. Its protein is CASRETRSGELFF.